This entry lists 5 T cell receptor beta chains sequenced from one sample in a study of T cell responses to AZD1222 COVID-19 vaccine. Produced via immunoSEQ multiplex PCR; TCRdb's table is partial and in-frame only. The sample includes about 160,000 clones, 88% of them seen just once. Sequencing used peripheral blood, obtained on day 0 of AZD1222 vaccination. All receptors come from an adult in good health.

This chain connects TRBV14 to TRBJ2-6, with no clear D. The V end lost 3 bases, the J end lost 12 bases, and 12 bases lay between the germline ends. The CDR3 covers 13 residues. The germline V gene encodes CDR1 SGHDN and CDR2 FVKESK. The CDR3 here is CASSHGTGGVLTF. The CDR3 DNA follows: TGTGCCAGCAGCCACGGCACCGGTGGCGTCCTGACTTTC.

The chain couples TRBV10-3 to TRBJ1-5, with D hard to call. Germline CDR1 is ENHRY and CDR2 is SYGVKD. The V gene lost 1 base and the J gene lost 3 bases, with 10 bases spanning the gap. This CDR3 has 15 residues. The CDR3 protein is CAISEYRQNNQPQHF. CDR3 coding DNA: TGTGCCATCAGTGAGTATCGGCAGAACAATCAGCCCCAGCATTTT.

V usage is TRBV28 and J usage is TRBJ1-2; unclear D gene. The length of the CDR3 is 14 residues. The germline V gene encodes CDR1 MDHEN and CDR2 SYDVKM. V was trimmed by 5 bases and J by 0 bases, leaving 10 bases between them. The CDR3 DNA reads as TGTGCCAGCAGTCTCTCCTCACCTAACTATGGCTACACCTTC. Its protein product is CASSLSSPNYGYTF.

The rearrangement links TRBV29-1 to TRBJ1-2, with D unclear. This CDR3 is 11 amino acids long. The germline V and J ends were trimmed by 3 bases and 8 bases, with 10 bases remaining between them. The germline CDR1 and CDR2 sequences are SQVTM and ANQGSEA. The DNA for the CDR3 is TGCAGCGTTGATTCTAGGAACGGCTACACCTTC. Its translation: CSVDSRNGYTF. The full variable domain, rest sourced from reference TRBV29-1 and TRBJ1-2, is SAVISQKPSRDICQRGTSLTIQCQVDSQVTMMFWYRQQPGQSLTLIATANQGSEATYESGFVIDKFPISRPNLTFSTLTVSNMSPEDSSIYLCSVDSRNGYTFGSGTRLTVV.

About this clone: The junction departs from the called germline gene at one end, perhaps through a read error. The chain is built from TRBV19 and TRBJ2-2; D is undetermined. CDR3 length: 12 amino acids. Germline CDR1 reads LNHDA; CDR2 reads SQIVND (reference sequence). The CDR3 loop reads CASSLDVGELFF. CDR3 nucleotide sequence: TGTGCCAGTAGTCTAGACGTCGGGGAGCTGTTTTTT. The variable domain in full, with the rest retrieved from reference TRBV19 and TRBJ2-2, is DGGITQSPKYLFRKEGQNVTLSCEQNLNHDAMYWYRQDPGQGLRLIYYSQIVNDFQKGDIAEGYSVSREKKESFPLTVTSAQKNPTAFYLCASSLDVGELFFGEGSRLTVL.